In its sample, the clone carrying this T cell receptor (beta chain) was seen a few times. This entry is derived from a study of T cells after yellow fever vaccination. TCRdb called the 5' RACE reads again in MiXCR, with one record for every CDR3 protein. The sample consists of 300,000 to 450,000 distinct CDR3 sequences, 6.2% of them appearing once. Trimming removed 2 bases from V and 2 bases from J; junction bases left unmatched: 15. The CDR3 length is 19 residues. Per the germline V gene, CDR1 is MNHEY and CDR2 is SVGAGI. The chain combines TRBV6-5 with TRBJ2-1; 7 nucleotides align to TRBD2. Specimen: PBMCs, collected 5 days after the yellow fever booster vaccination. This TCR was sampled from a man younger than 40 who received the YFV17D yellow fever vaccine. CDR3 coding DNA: TGTGCCAGCAGTTACGAGACCTCGGGCGGGAGTGGTGCCTACAATGAGCAGTTCTTC. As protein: CASSYETSGGSGAYNEQFF.